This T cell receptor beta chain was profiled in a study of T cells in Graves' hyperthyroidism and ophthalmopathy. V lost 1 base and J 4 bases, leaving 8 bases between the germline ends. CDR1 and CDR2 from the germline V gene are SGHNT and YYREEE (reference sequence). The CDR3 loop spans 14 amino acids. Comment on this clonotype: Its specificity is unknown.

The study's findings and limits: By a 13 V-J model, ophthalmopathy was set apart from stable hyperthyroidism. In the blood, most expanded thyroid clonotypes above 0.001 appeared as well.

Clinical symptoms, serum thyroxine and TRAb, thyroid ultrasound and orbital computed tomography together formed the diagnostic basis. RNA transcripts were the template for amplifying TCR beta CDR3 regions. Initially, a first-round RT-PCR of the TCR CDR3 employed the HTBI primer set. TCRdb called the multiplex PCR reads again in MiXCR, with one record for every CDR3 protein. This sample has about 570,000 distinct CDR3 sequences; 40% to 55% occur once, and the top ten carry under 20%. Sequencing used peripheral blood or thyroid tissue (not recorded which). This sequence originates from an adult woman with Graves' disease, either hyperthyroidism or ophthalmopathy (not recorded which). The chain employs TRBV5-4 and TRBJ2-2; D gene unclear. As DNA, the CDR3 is TGTGCCAGCAGCTTGCGGCGGAGCACCGGGGAGCTGTTTTTT. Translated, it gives CASSLRRSTGELFF. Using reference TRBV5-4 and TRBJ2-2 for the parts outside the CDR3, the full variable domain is ETGVTQSPTHLIKTRGQQVTLRCSSQSGHNTVSWYQQALGQGPQFIFQYYREEENGRGNFPPRFSGLQFPNYSSELNVNALELDDSALYLCASSLRRSTGELFFGEGSRLTVL.